Each of the 17 T cell receptor beta chains below was sequenced from the same sample in a study of cytomegalovirus exposure and HLA in healthy donors. TCRdb's table, derived via immunoSEQ multiplex PCR, lists solely in-frame clones and lacks some. The sample gives roughly 120,000 clones, 86% of which show up once; nearly 5% is in the top ten. The sequencing sample was made of PBMCs. The receptor source for this set is a young man in good health and CMV-seronegative.

The chain carries TRBV5-1 and TRBJ2-7, with 7 bases identical to TRBD2. V trimming: 0 bases; J trimming: 2 bases; junction bases outside the gene matches: 5. This CDR3 is 15 amino acids long. Per germline, CDR1 SGHRS and CDR2 YFSETQ. CDR3 sequence: CASSLDGGTPYEQYF. As DNA, the CDR3 is TGCGCCAGCAGCTTGGACGGGGGGACTCCCTACGAGCAGTACTTC.

The gene calls are TRBV6-5 and TRBJ1-2; no clear D. Between the trimmed V and J ends, which lost 2 bases and 2 bases, there was a span of 15 bases. The CDR3 contains 16 residues. The V gene's germline CDR1 is MNHEY and CDR2 SVGAGI. The CDR3 region has the DNA TGTGCCAGCAGTTACGGAGGAGTGGGGTTAAACTATGGCTACACCTTC. As protein: CASSYGGVGLNYGYTF.

In DNA form, the CDR3 reads TGTGCCTGGATGGACTTAGCGGGTCCCCACAATGAGCAGTTCTTC. Translation gives CAWMDLAGPHNEQFF. The rearrangement joins TRBV30 to TRBJ2-1, with TRBD2 identical over 7 bases. The germline gives CDR1 GTSNPN, CDR2 SVGIG (reference sequence). CDR3 size: 15 residues. V lost 4 bases to trimming and J lost 5 bases; unmatched junction nucleotides: 11.

This rearrangement joins TRBV5-4 to TRBJ2-7; the D gene is possibly TRBD2 (7 bases). Trimming removed 1 base from V and 7 bases from J, with 12 bases in between. Germline assignment: CDR1 SGHNT and CDR2 YYREEE (reference sequence). CDR3 length: 13 residues. CDR3 protein: CASSLTGRDEQYF. CDR3 nucleotide sequence: TGTGCCAGCAGCTTGACAGGGAGGGATGAGCAGTACTTC. The full variable domain, with the rest looked up from reference TRBV5-4 and TRBJ2-7, is ETGVTQSPTHLIKTRGQQVTLRCSSQSGHNTVSWYQQALGQGPQFIFQYYREEENGRGNFPPRFSGLQFPNYSSELNVNALELDDSALYLCASSLTGRDEQYFGPGTRLTVT.

This rearrangement joins TRBV10-3 to TRBJ1-3; unclear D gene. The V and J ends lost 3 bases and 0 bases respectively, with 9 bases between them. The CDR3 is 15 amino acids. Germline V gives CDR1 ENHRY, CDR2 SYGVKD. Written as DNA, the CDR3 is TGTGCCATCAGTGATGAGGCCCTCTCTGGAAACACCATATATTTT. Encoded protein: CAISDEALSGNTIYF.

Remarks on this clone: The sample contains more than one DNA sequence encoding this CDR3. The chain is built from TRBV5-1 and TRBJ2-1; D perhaps matches TRBD1 (6 bases). The CDR3 totals 15 residues. Trimming stripped 0 bases from V and 4 bases from J, with 11 bases between. Germline V gene data show CDR1 as SGHRS and CDR2 as YFSETQ. The CDR3 DNA is TGCGCCAGCAGCTTGGCTGGGGGCGAATACAATGAGCAGTTCTTC. This sequence encodes CASSLAGGEYNEQFF.

This clone has a single count. CDR3 in DNA: TGCAGCGTTTTCGGGAAAAGCATGAACACTGAAGCTTTCTTT. This encodes CSVFGKSMNTEAFF. The V call is TRBV29-1, the J call TRBJ1-1; D is unresolved. Per germline, CDR1 SQVTM and CDR2 ANQGSEA. V was clipped by 5 bases and J by 0 bases, with 13 bases between them. The CDR3 runs to 14 residues.

The chain carries TRBV27 and TRBJ2-1; D possibly corresponds to TRBD2 (5 bases). This CDR3 has 15 residues. Germline CDR1 is MNHEY and CDR2 is SMNVEV (reference sequence). Trimming took off 0 bases at V and 7 bases at J, with 13 bases between the two ends. The CDR3 here is CASSLSMASRNEQFF. In nucleotides, the CDR3 is TGTGCCAGCAGTTTATCAATGGCTAGCAGGAATGAGCAGTTCTTC.

The chain couples TRBV19 to TRBJ1-3, with a tentative D call TRBD1 (6 bases). The CDR3 sequence is 16 residues long. V dropped 4 bases and J dropped 0 bases, with 13 bases sitting between them. Germline CDR1 is LNHDA and CDR2 is SQIVND (reference sequence). This CDR3 is CASSRTVSSSGNTIYF. DNA for the CDR3: TGTGCCAGTAGTAGGACAGTCTCGAGCTCTGGAAACACCATATATTTT.

V and J are TRBV29-1 and TRBJ2-1; D ambiguous. Germline V gives CDR1 SQVTM, CDR2 ANQGSEA. CDR3 length equals 13 residues. Trimming stripped 4 bases from V and 0 bases from J, with 7 bases between. CDR3 residues: CSVGLSSYNEQFF. In nucleotides, the CDR3 is TGCAGCGTTGGACTGAGCTCCTACAATGAGCAGTTCTTC.

The rearrangement joins TRBV4-1 to TRBJ2-3; a possible D gene is TRBD1 (6 bases). Germline V gene sequence: CDR1 MGHRA, CDR2 YSYEKL. The CDR3 spans 14 residues. V lost 3 bases, J lost 5 bases, and 12 bases lay in between. DNA of the CDR3: TGCGCCAGCAGCCAGGTCCAGGGGCAAGATACGCAGTATTTT. Protein product: CASSQVQGQDTQYF.

The genes are TRBV7-9 and TRBJ2-5; TRBD2 matches 9 bases. Germline loops: CDR1 SEHNR, CDR2 FQNEAQ (reference sequence). The ends lost 5 bases at V and 4 bases at J; junction bases unmatched: 11. There are 16 residues in the CDR3. The CDR3 loop reads CASSPPSGGLAETQYF. The CDR3 region has the DNA TGTGCCAGCAGCCCGCCCAGCGGGGGGTTAGCAGAGACCCAGTACTTC.

The chain combines TRBV27 with TRBJ2-7, with 7 bases fitting TRBD1. The CDR3 covers 14 residues. V lost 3 bases to trimming and J lost 0 bases; unmatched junction nucleotides: 2. The germline gives CDR1 MNHEY, CDR2 SMNVEV (reference sequence). The CDR3 DNA reads TGTGCCAGCAGTTTGACAGGGCCCTCCTACGAGCAGTACTTC. It is translated as CASSLTGPSYEQYF.

The rearrangement links TRBV21-1 to TRBJ2-6; the table's TRBD1 call for D was not verified on the DNA. TRBV21-1 is a known pseudogene. The CDR3 sequence is 19 residues long. The CDR3 spells CARPPSPSYTGLMSDVLTF. CDR3 bases: TGTGCCAGACCCCCTAGTCCCAGCTATACAGGGCTGATGAGTGACGTCCTGACTTTC.

This chain links TRBV2 with TRBJ2-7; TRBD1 agrees at 10 bases. This CDR3 spans 16 amino acids. Germline V gives CDR1 SNHLY, CDR2 FYNNEI. V lost 7 bases to trimming and J lost 4 bases; unmatched junction nucleotides: 13. CDR3 sequence (DNA): TGTGCCAGCACGGGGCCGAGGGACAGGGGATCATACGAGCAGTACTTC. Protein sequence: CASTGPRDRGSYEQYF.

J is TRBJ2-7 and V is TRBV25-1; no reliable D call. CDR1 and CDR2 from the germline V gene are MGHDK and SYGVNS. V lost 6 bases, J lost 11 bases, and 17 bases lay in between. The CDR3 loop spans 12 amino acids. CDR3 amino acids: CASSALRALEYF. As DNA, the CDR3 is TGTGCCAGCAGCGCTTTGAGAGCACTGGAGTACTTC.

The CDR3 DNA reads as TGCAGCGTTAGCAGGGAGGAGAACACTGAAGCTTTCTTT. Protein: CSVSREENTEAFF. The V and J genes are TRBV29-1 and TRBJ1-1, with TRBD1 as a possible D gene (5 bases). The V and J ends lost 5 bases and 1 base respectively, with 11 bases between them. The length of the CDR3 is 13 residues. CDR1 and CDR2 from the germline V gene are SQVTM and ANQGSEA.